One sample yielded the 5 T cell receptor beta chains listed below, sequenced in a study of blood T cell repertoires in COVID-19. Some clones are missing from TCRdb's copy, which holds only in-frame ones; the method was immunoSEQ multiplex PCR. The sample consists of some 180,000 clones, approximately 85% of them appearing once. Sequenced input: PBMCs or T cells enriched from blood (not recorded which). All receptors derive from a man aged 40-49 years who had recovered from COVID-19.

The chain carries TRBV2 and TRBJ2-2; 8 positions agree with TRBD1. J lost 5 bases, V lost 8 bases, and 10 bases had no gene match. Looked up from germline, CDR1 is SNHLY and CDR2 is FYNNEI. This CDR3 region has 15 residues. The CDR3 spells CASGKDRVTTGELFF. The CDR3, as DNA: TGTGCCAGCGGGAAGGACAGGGTGACAACCGGGGAGCTGTTTTTT.

This rearrangement joins TRBV6-5 to TRBJ2-7; 7 nucleotides agree with TRBD2. Unmatched junction bases numbered 9, after V lost 2 bases and J lost 2 bases. The CDR3 consists of 16 residues. Per the germline V gene, CDR1 is MNHEY and CDR2 is SVGAGI. CDR3 sequence (DNA): TGTGCCAGCAGTTACCCTGAAAAGCGGGGTACCTACGAGCAGTACTTC. Protein: CASSYPEKRGTYEQYF.

This chain links TRBV6-1 with TRBJ2-1; TRBD2 agrees at 8 bases. Germline lookup yields CDR1 MNHNS and CDR2 SASEGT. Trimming at V came to 2 bases and at J to 6 bases, leaving 9 bases not matched to a gene. The length of the CDR3 is 16 residues. This CDR3 reads CASSEFHLAGSNEQFF. In nucleotides, the CDR3 is TGTGCCAGCAGTGAATTTCACCTAGCGGGCAGCAATGAGCAGTTCTTC.

The rearrangement links TRBV5-1 to TRBJ1-3; tentative D call: TRBD1 (6 bases). V was clipped by 1 base and J by 5 bases, with 10 bases between them. Germline assignment: CDR1 SGHRS and CDR2 YFSETQ. The CDR3 sequence is 14 residues long. CDR3 residues: CASSLTGLRNTIYF. The CDR3 DNA sequence: TGCGCCAGCAGCTTGACAGGGTTGAGAAACACCATATATTTT.

A single count supports this clone. The junction differs from germline at one of its ends, possibly a read error. The chain carries TRBV9 and TRBJ1-1, with no clear D. The CDR3 consists of 18 residues. The germline V gene encodes CDR1 SGDLS and CDR2 YYNGEE. The CDR3 sequence: CASSPPRRLGVGNTEAFF. The CDR3 DNA reads TGTGCCAGCAGCCCCCCCCGGAGGCTGGGAGTTGGGAACACAGAAGCATTCTTT.